The 18 T cell receptor beta chains in this list originate from one sample, sequenced in a study of blood T cell repertoires in COVID-19. Repertoires were generated with immunoSEQ multiplex PCR, while TCRdb's copy carries only in-frame clones and drops some. The sample holds 87,000 or so clones, approximately 86% seen once. The sample was peripheral blood. The receptors here all came from a woman older than 75 with COVID-19, enrolled during active disease.

The gene calls are TRBV2 and TRBJ1-2, with a possible D match to TRBD1 (5 bases). Germline V CDR1 and CDR2: SNHLY, FYNNEI. This CDR3 comprises 16 residues. Trimming took 0 bases from V and 4 from J, leaving 15 bases between them. The CDR3 loop reads CASSEARQGRGYGYTF. The CDR3 DNA sequence: TGTGCCAGCAGTGAAGCACGCCAGGGAAGGGGCTATGGCTACACCTTC.

The sample holds a few counts of this clone. The chain joins TRBV11-3 to TRBJ2-2, with D maybe TRBD1 (6 bases). V was pared by 0 bases and J by 1 base, with 9 bases between. The germline gives CDR1 SGHNT, CDR2 YENEEA. The CDR3 spans 16 residues. The CDR3 here is CASSLDLGQNTGELFF. The CDR3 DNA is TGTGCCAGCAGCTTAGACCTGGGACAGAACACCGGGGAGCTGTTTTTT.

The chain links TRBV27 to TRBJ2-7, with D possibly TRBD1 on 6 matching bases. V was pared by 1 base and J by 0 bases, with 19 bases between. This CDR3 is built from 18 residues. Per germline, CDR1 MNHEY and CDR2 SMNVEV (reference sequence). For the CDR3, the DNA is TGTGCCAGCAGTTTATTGGCAGGGGAAAAGAGAAGCTCCTACGAGCAGTACTTC. Its translation is CASSLLAGEKRSSYEQYF.

The chain joins TRBV10-1 to TRBJ2-1; TRBD2 agrees at 14 bases. The germline V gene has CDR1 WNHNN and CDR2 SYGVQD (reference sequence). V dropped 4 bases and J dropped 10; count of bases not matched to a gene: 6. CDR3 length equals 15 residues. This chain's CDR3 is CASSGTSGGLGEQFF. The CDR3 coding sequence is TGCGCCAGCAGTGGGACTAGCGGGGGGCTTGGCGAGCAGTTCTTC.

The chain combines TRBV18 with TRBJ2-5; 7 nucleotides match TRBD2. V dropped 3 bases and J dropped 9; count of bases not matched to a gene: 1. The CDR3 has 11 amino acids. CDR1 is KGHSH and CDR2 is LQKENI in the germline V gene. CDR3 nucleotide sequence: TGTGCCAGCTCACCGGGGGGGGCCCAGTACTTC. Protein product: CASSPGGAQYF.

The chain joins TRBV28 to TRBJ1-6; D gene ambiguous. This CDR3 comprises 14 residues. V gave up 3 bases and J gave up 9 bases, with 12 bases separating them. Looked up from germline, CDR1 is MDHEN and CDR2 is SYDVKM. The CDR3 DNA reads as TGTGCCAGCAGTTTTTTGGCCCTAGGTTCACCCCTCCACTTT. Protein product: CASSFLALGSPLHF.

This chain links TRBV4-1 with TRBJ2-1; TRBD2 might be the D (7 bases). This CDR3 contains 17 residues. V was pared by 0 bases and J by 0 bases, with 12 bases between. Germline lookup yields CDR1 MGHRA and CDR2 YSYEKL. Here the CDR3 reads CASSQEGGVLSYNEQFF. In nucleotides, the CDR3 is TGCGCCAGCAGCCAAGAAGGGGGGGTCCTCTCCTACAATGAGCAGTTCTTC.

The genes are TRBV6-5 and TRBJ1-4; 9 positions agree with TRBD1. V was pared by 8 bases and J by 6 bases, with 7 bases of the junction left unmatched. The CDR3 runs 14 residues. Germline V gene sequence: CDR1 MNHEY, CDR2 SVGAGI. The DNA of the CDR3 is TGTGCCAGCGGGAGGACAGGGGCTCATGAAAAACTGTTTTTT. It specifies CASGRTGAHEKLFF.

J is TRBJ2-5 and V is TRBV6-2 or TRBV6-3; 7 bases are a match to TRBD1. Germline V gives CDR1 MNHEY, CDR2 SVGEGT. The CDR3 sequence is 14 residues long. The V segment lost 0 bases and the J segment 3 bases; nucleotides outside the gene matches: 1. Written as DNA, the CDR3 is TGTGCCAGCAGTTACTCCGGGACAGAAGAGACCCAGTACTTC. It is translated as CASSYSGTEETQYF.

The CDR3 reads CASSPDRVGVGAKNIQYF. The CDR3 DNA reads TGCGCCAGCAGCCCGGACAGGGTAGGGGTAGGGGCCAAAAACATTCAGTACTTC. V usage is TRBV5-1 and J usage is TRBJ2-4; 8 nucleotides line up with TRBD1. V shed 4 bases, J shed 1 base, and the junction held 13 bases outside the gene matches. The germline gives CDR1 SGHRS, CDR2 YFSETQ. The CDR3 has 18 amino acids. The full variable domain, completed using reference TRBV5-1 and TRBJ2-4, is KAGVTQTPRYLIKTRGQQVTLSCSPISGHRSVSWYQQTPGQGLQFLFEYFSETQRNKGNFPGRFSGRQFSNSRSEMNVSTLELGDSALYLCASSPDRVGVGAKNIQYFGAGTRLSVL.

V usage is TRBV27 and J usage is TRBJ1-1; TRBD1 aligns across 7 bases. The J segment lost 5 bases and the V segment lost 6 bases, leaving 12 bases of the junction unmatched. The length of the CDR3 is 15 residues. Germline CDR1 MNHEY, CDR2 SMNVEV (reference sequence). In nucleotides, the CDR3 is TGTGCCAGCAGGGGCCGACAGGGTACAAAGACTGAAGCTTTCTTT. Its protein product is CASRGRQGTKTEAFF.

The V gene is TRBV7-3, the J gene TRBJ1-1, with D possibly being TRBD1 (5 bases). The CDR3 spans 15 residues. The V end lost 5 bases, the J end lost 3 bases, and 16 bases lay between the germline ends. Germline CDR1 SGHTA, CDR2 FQGTGA. CDR3 coding DNA: TGTGCCAGCAGCCCCCAATATGGGGCGCACACTGAAGCTTTCTTT. Amino acid sequence: CASSPQYGAHTEAFF.

The chain links TRBV7-2 to TRBJ1-4; possible D gene TRBD1, 6 bases. Germline CDR1 reads SGHTA; CDR2 reads FQGNSA. This CDR3 spans 17 amino acids. V lost 2 bases, J lost 7 bases, and 20 bases lay in between. The CDR3 DNA sequence: TGTGCCAGCAGCTTATCTGGGATGGGGGCGCGTTCTGAAAAACTGTTTTTT. The encoded protein is CASSLSGMGARSEKLFF.

The gene calls are TRBV6-4 and TRBJ2-2; D is possibly TRBD1 (7 bases). V lost 4 bases, J lost 4 bases, and 10 bases lay in between. CDR3 length: 14 residues. The V gene's germline CDR1 is MRHNA and CDR2 SNTAGT. CDR3 sequence reads: CASSGQGGTGELFF. CDR3 coding DNA: TGTGCCAGCAGTGGACAGGGAGGCACCGGGGAGCTGTTTTTT.

The V gene is TRBV2, the J gene TRBJ1-4; D perhaps matches TRBD1 (6 bases). This CDR3 is 13 amino acids long. Trimming cost V 11 bases and J 7 bases, with 17 bases left between them. The V gene's germline CDR1 is SNHLY and CDR2 FYNNEI. CDR3 DNA sequence: TGTGCCGGCCGCAGGGGAGGGGGTGAAAAACTGTTTTTT. This translates into CAGRRGGGEKLFF.

The rearrangement joins TRBV13 to TRBJ2-7; 7 nucleotides line up with TRBD1. The CDR3 has 17 amino acids. The germline gives CDR1 PRHDT, CDR2 FYEKMQ (reference sequence). V dropped 6 bases and J dropped 7; count of bases not matched to a gene: 21. As DNA, the CDR3 is TGTGCCAGCAGTTACGTTCTCGCCGGGACAGCTCGTGGAGAGCAGTACTTC. Translating gives CASSYVLAGTARGEQYF.

This sequence joins TRBV9 and TRBJ2-7; 8 bases agree with TRBD1. V lost 7 bases to trimming and J lost 0 bases; unmatched junction nucleotides: 3. Germline V CDR1 and CDR2: SGDLS, YYNGEE. The CDR3 totals 13 residues. The CDR3 protein is CASGTGDSYEQYF. DNA of the CDR3: TGTGCCAGCGGGACAGGAGACTCCTACGAGCAGTACTTC.

This chain uses TRBV7-9 with TRBJ1-3; the D gene is possibly TRBD1 (6 bases). This CDR3 comprises 14 residues. CDR1 and CDR2 (germline): SEHNR, FQNEAQ (reference sequence). Trimming cost V 5 bases and J 3 bases, with 11 bases left between them. The CDR3 bases are TGTGCCAGCAGCCCTAGGACAGTTGGAAACACCATATATTTT. As protein: CASSPRTVGNTIYF.